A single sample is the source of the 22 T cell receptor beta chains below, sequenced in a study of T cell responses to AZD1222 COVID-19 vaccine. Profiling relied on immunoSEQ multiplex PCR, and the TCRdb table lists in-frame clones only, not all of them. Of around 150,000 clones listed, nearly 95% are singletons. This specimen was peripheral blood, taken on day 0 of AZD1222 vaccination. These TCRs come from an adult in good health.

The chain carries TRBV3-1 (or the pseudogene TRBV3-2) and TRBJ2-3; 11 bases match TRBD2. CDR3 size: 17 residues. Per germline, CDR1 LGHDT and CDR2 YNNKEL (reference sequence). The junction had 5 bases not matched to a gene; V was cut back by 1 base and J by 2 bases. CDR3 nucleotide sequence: TGTGCCAGCAGCCAAGTTACTAGCGGGAGACCCACAGATACGCAGTATTTT. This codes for CASSQVTSGRPTDTQYF.

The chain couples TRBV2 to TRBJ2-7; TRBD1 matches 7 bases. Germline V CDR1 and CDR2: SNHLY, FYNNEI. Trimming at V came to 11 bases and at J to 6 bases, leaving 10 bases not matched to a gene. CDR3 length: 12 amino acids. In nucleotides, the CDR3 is TGTGCCGGAGAGACAGGGTGGAGCGAGCAGTACTTC. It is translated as CAGETGWSEQYF.

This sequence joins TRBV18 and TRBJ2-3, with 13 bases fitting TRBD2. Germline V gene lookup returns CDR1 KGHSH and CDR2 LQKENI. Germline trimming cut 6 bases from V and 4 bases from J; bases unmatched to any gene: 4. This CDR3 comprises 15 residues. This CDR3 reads CASSRLAGGSDTQYF. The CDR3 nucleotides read TGTGCCAGCTCCCGACTAGCGGGAGGATCAGATACGCAGTATTTT.

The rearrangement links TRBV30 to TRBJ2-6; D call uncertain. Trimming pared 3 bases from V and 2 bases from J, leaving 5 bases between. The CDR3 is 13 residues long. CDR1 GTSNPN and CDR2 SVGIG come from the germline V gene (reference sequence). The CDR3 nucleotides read TGTGCCTGGAGGGGGACTGGGGCCAACGTCCTGACTTTC. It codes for CAWRGTGANVLTF.

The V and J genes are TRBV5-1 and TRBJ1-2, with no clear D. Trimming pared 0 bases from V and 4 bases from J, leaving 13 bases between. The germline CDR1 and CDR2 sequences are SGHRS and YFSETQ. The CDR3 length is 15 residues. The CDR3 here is CASSLAGGAVYGYTF. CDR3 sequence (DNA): TGCGCCAGCAGCTTGGCAGGAGGAGCTGTCTATGGCTACACCTTC. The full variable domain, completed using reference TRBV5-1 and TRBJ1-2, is KAGVTQTPRYLIKTRGQQVTLSCSPISGHRSVSWYQQTPGQGLQFLFEYFSETQRNKGNFPGRFSGRQFSNSRSEMNVSTLELGDSALYLCASSLAGGAVYGYTFGSGTRLTVV.

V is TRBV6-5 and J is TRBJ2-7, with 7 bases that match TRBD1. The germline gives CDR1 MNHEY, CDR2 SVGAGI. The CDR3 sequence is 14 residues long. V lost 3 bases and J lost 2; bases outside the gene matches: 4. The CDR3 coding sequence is TGTGCCAGCAGTTATGACAGGGTAGCCTACGAGCAGTACTTC. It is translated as CASSYDRVAYEQYF.

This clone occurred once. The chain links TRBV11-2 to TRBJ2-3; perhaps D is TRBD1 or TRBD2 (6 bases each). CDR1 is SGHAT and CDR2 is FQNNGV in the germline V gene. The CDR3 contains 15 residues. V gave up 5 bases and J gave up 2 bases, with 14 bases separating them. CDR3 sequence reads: CASSQRRGPTDTQYF. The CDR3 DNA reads TGTGCCAGCAGCCAACGACGGGGGCCCACAGATACGCAGTATTTT.

The CDR3 here is CASRTGTGALNEQFF. As DNA, the CDR3 is TGTGCCAGCAGAACCGGGACAGGGGCTCTAAATGAGCAGTTCTTC. The chain combines TRBV6-6 with TRBJ2-1, with 10 nucleotides matching TRBD1. The CDR3 contains 15 residues. Losses at the gene ends were 6 bases for V and 7 bases for J; bases not matched to a gene: 9. CDR1 MNHNY and CDR2 SVGAGI come from the germline V gene (reference sequence).

The CDR3 DNA sequence: TGTGCCAGCTTAGCGACGTGGGGCTACACCTTC. This codes for CASLATWGYTF. The rearrangement uses TRBV18 and TRBJ1-2, with D unresolved. Germline V gene sequence: CDR1 KGHSH, CDR2 LQKENI. The V gene lost 7 bases and the J gene lost 8 bases, with 11 bases spanning the gap. CDR3 length equals 11 residues.

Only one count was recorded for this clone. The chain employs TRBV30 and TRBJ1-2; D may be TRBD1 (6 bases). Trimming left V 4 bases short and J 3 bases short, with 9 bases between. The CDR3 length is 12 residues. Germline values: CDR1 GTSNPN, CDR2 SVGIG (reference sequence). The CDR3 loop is CAWTGVHYGYTF. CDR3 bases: TGTGCCTGGACAGGGGTTCACTATGGCTACACCTTC.

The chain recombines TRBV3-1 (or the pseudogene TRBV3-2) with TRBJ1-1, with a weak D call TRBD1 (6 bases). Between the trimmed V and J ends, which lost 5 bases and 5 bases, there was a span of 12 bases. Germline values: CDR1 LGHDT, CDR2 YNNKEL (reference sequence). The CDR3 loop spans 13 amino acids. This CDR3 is CASSTQGRTEAFF. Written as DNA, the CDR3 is TGTGCCAGCAGCACTCAGGGGCGAACTGAAGCTTTCTTT.

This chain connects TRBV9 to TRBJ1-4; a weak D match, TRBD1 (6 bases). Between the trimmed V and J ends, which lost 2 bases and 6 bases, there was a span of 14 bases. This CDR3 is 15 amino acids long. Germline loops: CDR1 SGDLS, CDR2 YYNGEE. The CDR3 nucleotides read TGTGCCAGCAGCGTCGGGGGCCCGCTGGATGAAAAACTGTTTTTT. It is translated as CASSVGGPLDEKLFF.

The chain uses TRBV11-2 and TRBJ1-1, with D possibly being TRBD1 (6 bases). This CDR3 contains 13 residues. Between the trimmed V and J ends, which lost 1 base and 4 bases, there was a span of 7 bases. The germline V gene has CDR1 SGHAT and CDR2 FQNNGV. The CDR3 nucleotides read TGTGCCAGCAGCTTAGGCAGGGGCACTGAAGCTTTCTTT. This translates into CASSLGRGTEAFF.

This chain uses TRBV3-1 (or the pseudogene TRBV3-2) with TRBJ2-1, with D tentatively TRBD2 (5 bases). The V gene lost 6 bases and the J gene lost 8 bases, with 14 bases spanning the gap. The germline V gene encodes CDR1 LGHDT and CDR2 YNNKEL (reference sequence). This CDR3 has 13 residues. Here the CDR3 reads CASSLASNHEQFF. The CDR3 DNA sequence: TGTGCCAGCAGTCTGGCTAGCAATCATGAGCAGTTCTTC.

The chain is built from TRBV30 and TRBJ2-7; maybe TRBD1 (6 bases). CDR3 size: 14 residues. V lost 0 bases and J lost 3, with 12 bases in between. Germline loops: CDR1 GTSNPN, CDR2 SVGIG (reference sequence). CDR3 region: CAWSVGRGVYEQYF. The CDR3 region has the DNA TGTGCCTGGAGTGTGGGCAGGGGAGTCTACGAGCAGTACTTC.

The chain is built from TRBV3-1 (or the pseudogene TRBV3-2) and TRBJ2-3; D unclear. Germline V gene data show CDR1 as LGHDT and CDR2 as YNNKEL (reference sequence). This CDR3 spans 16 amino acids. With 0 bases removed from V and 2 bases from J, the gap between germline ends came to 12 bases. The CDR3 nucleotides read TGTGCCAGCAGCCAAGATTTCGGTACTAACACAGATACGCAGTATTTT. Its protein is CASSQDFGTNTDTQYF.

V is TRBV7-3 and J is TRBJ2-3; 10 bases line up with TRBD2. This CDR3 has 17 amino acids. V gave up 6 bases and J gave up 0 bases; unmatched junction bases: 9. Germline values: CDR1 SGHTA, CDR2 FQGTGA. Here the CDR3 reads CASSRTSGNPSTDTQYF. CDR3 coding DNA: TGTGCCAGCAGTCGGACTAGCGGAAACCCTAGCACAGATACGCAGTATTTT.

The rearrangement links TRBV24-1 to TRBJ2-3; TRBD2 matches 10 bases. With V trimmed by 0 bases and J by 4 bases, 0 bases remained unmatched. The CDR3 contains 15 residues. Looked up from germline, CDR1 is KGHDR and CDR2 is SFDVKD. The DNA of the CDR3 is TGTGCCACCAGTGATTTGCTAGCGGGAGCAGATACGCAGTATTTT. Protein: CATSDLLAGADTQYF.

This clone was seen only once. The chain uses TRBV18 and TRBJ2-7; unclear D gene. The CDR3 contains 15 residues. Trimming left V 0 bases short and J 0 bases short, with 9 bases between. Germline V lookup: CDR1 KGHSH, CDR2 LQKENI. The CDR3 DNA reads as TGTGCCAGCTCACCACCGGGTCTGGGCTCCTACGAGCAGTACTTC. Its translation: CASSPPGLGSYEQYF.

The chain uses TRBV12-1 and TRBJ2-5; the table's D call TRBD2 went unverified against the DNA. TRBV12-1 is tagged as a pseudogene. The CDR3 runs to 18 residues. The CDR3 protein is CASSFLSGLAGEVETQYF. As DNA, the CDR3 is TGTGCCAGCAGCTTTTTGTCCGGACTAGCGGGAGAGGTAGAGACCCAGTACTTC.

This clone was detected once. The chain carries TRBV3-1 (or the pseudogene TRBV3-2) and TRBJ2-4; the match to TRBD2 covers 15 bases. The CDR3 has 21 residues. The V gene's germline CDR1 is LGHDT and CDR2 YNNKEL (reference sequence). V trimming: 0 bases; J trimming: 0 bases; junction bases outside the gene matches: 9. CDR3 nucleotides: TGTGCCAGCAGCCAAGACTATTCGGGACTAGCGGGAGGTATAGCCAAAAACATTCAGTACTTC. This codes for CASSQDYSGLAGGIAKNIQYF.

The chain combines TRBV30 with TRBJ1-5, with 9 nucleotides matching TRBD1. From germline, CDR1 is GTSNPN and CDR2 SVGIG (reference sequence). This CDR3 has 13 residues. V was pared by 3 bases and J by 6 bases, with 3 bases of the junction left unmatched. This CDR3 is CAWSGTGFQPQHF. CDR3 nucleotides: TGTGCCTGGAGCGGGACAGGGTTTCAGCCCCAGCATTTT.